Reported below is one TCR beta chain. The entry originates in a study of T cell responses to AZD1222 COVID-19 vaccine. Overall study context: Second doses were pooled across both intervals (about 4 or about 12 weeks).

Repertoires were generated with immunoSEQ multiplex PCR, while TCRdb's copy carries only in-frame clones and drops some. The sample lists approximately 110,000 clones, around 89% occurring once. The sample in question was peripheral blood, obtained on day 0 of AZD1222 vaccination. The sequence was collected from an adult in good health.

CDR3 protein: CASPGTENYYGYTF. As DNA, the CDR3 is TGTGCCAGCCCCGGGACCGAAAATTACTATGGCTACACCTTC. The V and J genes are TRBV5-5 and TRBJ1-2; the D gene is possibly TRBD1 (5 bases). Germline CDR1 and CDR2: SGHKS and YYEKEE (reference sequence). V was trimmed by 7 bases and J by 3 bases, leaving 16 bases between them. The CDR3 is made up of 14 amino acids.